Listed below are T cell receptor beta chains from one sample, sequenced in a study of OX40 agonist ivuxolimab in advanced cancers. Clones were read by immunoSEQ multiplex PCR, and TCRdb kept only the in-frame ones, dropping some. The table lists 75,000 or so clones, approximately 85% of them singletons. Sequencing used CD4+ or CD8+ T cells sorted from blood, obtained in a trial of the OX40 agonist ivuxolimab. The source of these receptors is an adult with an advanced solid tumor such as melanoma, head and neck, liver or kidney cancer. CDR3s include the opening cysteine and the closing phenylalanine or tryptophan. The order of the fields is D gene, V gene, clone size, CDR3 length, J gene, CDR3 protein, CDR3 DNA. The D gene is left open where the match is weak. Not all rows give a size; the values are once, few, many and, for expanded clones, a class.

.	TRBV30	.	14	TRBJ1-2	CAWSERGGIYGYTF	TGTGCCTGGAGTGAACGGGGCGGAATCTATGGCTACACCTTC
.	TRBV18	once	13	TRBJ1-1	CASSPRGNTEAFF	TGTGCCAGCTCACCACGGGGGAACACTGAAGCTTTCTTT
TRBD1	TRBV9	.	14	TRBJ2-7	CASSETGGVDEQYF	TGTGCCAGCAGCGAAACAGGGGGCGTCGACGAGCAGTACTTC
.	TRBV30	few	13	TRBJ1-5	CAWSVPGDQPQHF	TGTGCCTGGAGTGTGCCAGGGGATCAGCCCCAGCATTTT
.	TRBV25-1	.	12	TRBJ2-3	CASSVGAGTQYF	TGTGCCAGCAGTGTGGGCGCAGGTACGCAGTATTTT
.	TRBV5-4	.	15	TRBJ2-2	CASSWSTANTGELFF	TGTGCCAGCAGCTGGTCCACAGCGAACACCGGGGAGCTGTTTTTT
.	TRBV9	.	13	TRBJ1-2	CASSVSGAQGYTF	TGTGCCAGCAGCGTATCAGGGGCGCAAGGCTACACCTTC
.	TRBV5-6	.	14	TRBJ2-2	CASSWEQGTGELFF	TGTGCCAGCAGCTGGGAACAGGGCACCGGGGAGCTGTTTTTT
.	TRBV4-2	.	15	TRBJ1-1	CASSQDGNMNTEAFF	TGTGCCAGCAGCCAAGATGGGAATATGAACACTGAAGCTTTCTTT
TRBD1	TRBV5-4	.	13	TRBJ1-2	CASSPQGGYGYTF	TGTGCCAGCAGCCCTCAGGGGGGCTATGGCTACACCTTC
.	TRBV30	.	13	TRBJ2-3	CAWATSGVDTQYF	TGTGCCTGGGCAACTTCTGGGGTAGATACGCAGTATTTT
TRBD2	TRBV5-1	.	16	TRBJ2-1	CASSGSSGGEYNEQFF	TGCGCCAGCAGCGGATCTAGCGGGGGGGAGTACAATGAGCAGTTCTTC
.	TRBV14	.	14	TRBJ2-7	CASSKDRTAYEQYF	TGTGCCAGCAGCAAAGACAGGACAGCCTACGAGCAGTACTTC
.	TRBV30	.	15	TRBJ2-7	CAWSRGVGGINEQYF	TGTGCCTGGAGCAGGGGAGTAGGCGGGATCAACGAGCAGTACTTC
.	TRBV2	.	13	TRBJ1-1	CASSYSEGGEAFF	TGTGCCAGCAGTTATTCTGAGGGGGGTGAAGCTTTCTTT
.	TRBV28	once	15	TRBJ2-7	CASSAPAVKGDEQYF	TGTGCCAGCAGTGCCCCCGCTGTGAAAGGGGACGAGCAGTACTTC
.	TRBV7-2	.	13	TRBJ1-6	CASSSSSESPLHF	TGTGCCAGCAGCTCCTCCAGTGAGTCACCCCTCCACTTT
TRBD2	TRBV5-1	.	21	TRBJ2-3	CASSPYPAASGGRMSTDTQYF	TGCGCCAGCAGCCCATACCCCGCGGCTAGCGGGGGGCGTATGAGCACAGATACGCAGTATTTT
.	TRBV30	.	13	TRBJ1-2	CACVKRALYGYTF	TGTGCCTGCGTCAAAAGGGCGCTCTATGGCTACACCTTC
.	TRBV28	.	11	TRBJ1-2	CASKEGYGYTF	TGTGCCAGCAAGGAAGGGTACGGCTACACCTTC
.	TRBV6-5	.	13	TRBJ2-7	CASRNAGVYEQYF	TGTGCCAGCAGGAACGCCGGCGTCTACGAGCAGTACTTC
.	TRBV29-1	.	12	TRBJ1-4	CSYVGVGEKLFF	TGCAGCTATGTGGGGGTTGGTGAAAAACTGTTTTTT
.	TRBV6-5	once	15	TRBJ2-1	CASRIASYSYNEQFF	TGTGCCAGCCGGATAGCGTCGTACTCCTACAATGAGCAGTTCTTC
.	TRBV9	.	17	TRBJ2-3	CASSPYSGRGSTDTQYF	TGTGCCAGCAGCCCTTATTCAGGGCGGGGATCGACAGATACGCAGTATTTT
.	TRBV6-5	.	13	TRBJ2-7	CASSYSTAHEQYF	TGTGCCAGCAGTTACTCAACCGCACACGAGCAGTACTTC
TRBD2	TRBV7-8	.	16	TRBJ2-3	CASSPRLAGLTDTQYF	TGTGCCAGCAGCCCGAGACTAGCGGGGTTGACAGATACGCAGTATTTT
.	TRBV19	.	17	TRBJ1-3	CASSTGQPTSSGNTIYF	TGTGCCAGTAGTACAGGACAGCCCACGTCCTCTGGAAACACCATATATTTT
.	TRBV5-1	.	16	TRBJ2-2	CASSPGPRRDTGELFF	TGCGCCAGCAGCCCGGGACCACGCCGAGACACCGGGGAGCTGTTTTTT
.	TRBV6-1	once	12	TRBJ2-7	CASGVLGLEQYF	TGTGCCAGTGGGGTCTTGGGGCTCGAGCAGTACTTC
.	TRBV11-2	.	14	TRBJ1-6	CASSYGSRNSPLHF	TGTGCCAGCAGCTACGGAAGCAGGAATTCACCCCTCCACTTT
.	TRBV2	.	17	TRBJ1-1	CASSEGGRGIGSTEAFF	TGTGCCAGCAGTGAAGGTGGTCGGGGGATTGGGAGCACTGAAGCTTTCTTT
TRBD2	TRBV18	.	16	TRBJ2-2	CASSPLAGANTGELFF	TGTGCCAGCTCACCCCTAGCGGGAGCCAACACCGGGGAGCTGTTTTTT
TRBD2	TRBV5-1	.	18	TRBJ2-1	CASRRNSGSSGAYNEQFF	TGCGCCAGCAGAAGAAATAGCGGGAGCTCGGGTGCCTACAATGAGCAGTTCTTC
.	TRBV4-1	.	15	TRBJ1-2	CASMTTPGTPGGYTF	TGCGCCAGCATGACCACACCGGGGACCCCCGGCGGCTACACCTTC
TRBD2	TRBV19	once	16	TRBJ2-7	CASSIRGTSGFYEQYF	TGTGCCAGTAGTATTCGGGGGACTAGCGGCTTCTACGAGCAGTACTTC
.	TRBV30	few	14	TRBJ1-6	CAWAGEGLASPLHF	TGTGCCTGGGCCGGTGAGGGATTGGCTTCACCCCTCCACTTT
.	TRBV5-1	.	14	TRBJ1-1	CASSSLSGDTEAFF	TGCGCCAGCAGCTCCCTAAGTGGGGACACTGAAGCTTTCTTT
.	TRBV6-1	once	14	TRBJ1-1	CASSLQGLNTEAFF	TGTGCCAGCAGTCTACAGGGTTTGAACACTGAAGCTTTCTTT
TRBD1	TRBV30	.	13	TRBJ2-1	CAWARDRLNEQFF	TGTGCCTGGGCTCGGGACAGACTAAATGAGCAGTTCTTC